A single sample is the source of the 6 T cell receptor beta chains below, sequenced in a study of blood T cell repertoires in COVID-19. Clones were read by immunoSEQ multiplex PCR, and TCRdb kept only the in-frame ones, dropping some. The sample consists of around 250,000 clones, 70% to 90% of them appearing once. Sequencing input: peripheral blood. The receptors were gathered from a man younger than 45 who had recovered from COVID-19.

This chain uses TRBV2 with TRBJ2-7, with TRBD2 as a possible D gene (5 bases). The CDR3 loop spans 15 amino acids. CDR1 and CDR2 (germline): SNHLY, FYNNEI. V was shortened by 3 bases and J by 3 bases, with 15 bases between the two germline ends. Written as DNA, the CDR3 is TGTGCCAGCAGTGAGTCCGGGCAAGCGGACTACGAGCAGTACTTC. Translating it yields CASSESGQADYEQYF. The entire variable domain, with the rest obtained from reference TRBV2 and TRBJ2-7, is as follows: EPEVTQTPSHQVTQMGQEVILRCVPISNHLYFYWYRQILGQKVEFLVSFYNNEISEKSEIFDDQFSVERPDGSNFTLKIRSTKLEDSAMYFCASSESGQADYEQYFGPGTRLTVT.

This chain joins TRBV10-3 and TRBJ2-7, with 7 bases aligning to TRBD1. This CDR3 is built from 14 residues. Germline values: CDR1 ENHRY, CDR2 SYGVKD. V shed 8 bases, J shed 2 bases, and the junction held 9 bases outside the gene matches. CDR3: CAISPTTGTYEQYF. The CDR3 DNA reads TGTGCCATCTCTCCGACGACAGGGACCTACGAGCAGTACTTC.

This sequence joins TRBV6-5 and TRBJ2-3, with D possibly matching TRBD1 (6 bases). This CDR3 region has 15 residues. Germline loops: CDR1 MNHEY, CDR2 SVGAGI. The V end was cut by 6 bases, the J end by 7 bases, with 20 bases between. CDR3 coding DNA: TGTGCCAGCAGCAGGGGCGGCAGGGAACGAAATACGCAGTATTTT. This codes for CASSRGGRERNTQYF.

The chain is built from TRBV28 and TRBJ2-5, with TRBD1 identical over 8 bases. Germline trimming cut 9 bases from V and 4 bases from J; bases unmatched to any gene: 4. This CDR3 region has 12 residues. Germline CDR1 and CDR2: MDHEN and SYDVKM. The CDR3 DNA sequence: TGTGCCAGTCGGACAGGGAGAGAGACCCAGTACTTC. Translated, it gives CASRTGRETQYF.

The CDR3 DNA reads TGTGCCAGCAGCTTGATACCGGGACAGATAACCTACGAGCAGTACTTC. This sequence encodes CASSLIPGQITYEQYF. The J gene is TRBJ2-7, the V gene TRBV5-5; 7 bases are a match to TRBD1. CDR1 and CDR2 from the germline V gene are SGHKS and YYEKEE (reference sequence). V shed 1 base and J 2 bases; nucleotides not matched to a gene: 9. The CDR3 contains 16 residues. The complete variable domain, with remaining parts taken from reference TRBV5-5 and TRBJ2-7, reads DAGVTQSPTHLIKTRGQQVTLRCSPISGHKSVSWYQQVLGQGPQFIFQYYEKEERGRGNFPDRFSARQFPNYSSELNVNALLLGDSALYLCASSLIPGQITYEQYFGPGTRLTVT.

The chain employs TRBV7-7 and TRBJ1-4; 8 bases align to TRBD1. The CDR3 extends over 15 amino acids. Trimming cost V 2 bases and J 8 bases; bases outside gene matches: 7. Germline V gene data show CDR1 as SSHAT and CDR2 as FNYEAQ (reference sequence). CDR3 nucleotides: TGTGCCAGCAGCTTATCAGGGGGCGCGGGAGAAAAACTGTTTTTT. Its protein product is CASSLSGGAGEKLFF.